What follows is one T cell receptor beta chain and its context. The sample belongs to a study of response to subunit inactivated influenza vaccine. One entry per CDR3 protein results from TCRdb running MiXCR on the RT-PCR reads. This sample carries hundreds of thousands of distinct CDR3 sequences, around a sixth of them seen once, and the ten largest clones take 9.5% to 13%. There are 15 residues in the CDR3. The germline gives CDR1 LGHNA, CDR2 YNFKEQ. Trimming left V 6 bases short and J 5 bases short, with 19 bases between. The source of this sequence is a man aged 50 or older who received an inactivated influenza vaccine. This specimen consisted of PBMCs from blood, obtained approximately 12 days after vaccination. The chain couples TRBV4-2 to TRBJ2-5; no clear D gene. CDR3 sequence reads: CASSSTPSTRETQYF. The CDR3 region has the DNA TGTGCCAGCAGTTCAACGCCTTCGACCAGGGAGACCCAGTACTTC.